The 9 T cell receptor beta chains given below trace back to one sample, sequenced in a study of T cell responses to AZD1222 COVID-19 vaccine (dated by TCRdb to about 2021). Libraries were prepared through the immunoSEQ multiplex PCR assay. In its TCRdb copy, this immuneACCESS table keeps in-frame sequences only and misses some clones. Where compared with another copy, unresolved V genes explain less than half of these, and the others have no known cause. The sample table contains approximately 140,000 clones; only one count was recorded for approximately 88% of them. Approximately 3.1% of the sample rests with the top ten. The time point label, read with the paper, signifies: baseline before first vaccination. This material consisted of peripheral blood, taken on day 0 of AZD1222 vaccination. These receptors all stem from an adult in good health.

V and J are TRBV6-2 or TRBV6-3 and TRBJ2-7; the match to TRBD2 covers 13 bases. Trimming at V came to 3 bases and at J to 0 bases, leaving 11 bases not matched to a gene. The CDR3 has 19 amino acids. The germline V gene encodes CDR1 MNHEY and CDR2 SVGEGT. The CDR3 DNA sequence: TGTGCCAGCAGTTATACTAGCGGGAGGGCCCGGCCAAGCTCCTACGAGCAGTACTTC. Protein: CASSYTSGRARPSSYEQYF.

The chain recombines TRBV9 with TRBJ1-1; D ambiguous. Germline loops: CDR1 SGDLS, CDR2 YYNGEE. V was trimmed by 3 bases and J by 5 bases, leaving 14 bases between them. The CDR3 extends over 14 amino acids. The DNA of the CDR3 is TGTGCCAGCAGCGGTACGGGATTGAGGACTGAAGCTTTCTTT. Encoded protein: CASSGTGLRTEAFF.

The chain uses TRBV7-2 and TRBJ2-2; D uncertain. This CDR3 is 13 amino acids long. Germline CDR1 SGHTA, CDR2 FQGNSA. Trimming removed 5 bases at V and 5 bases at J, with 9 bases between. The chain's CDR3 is CASSPAWTGELFF. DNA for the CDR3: TGTGCCAGCAGCCCCGCATGGACCGGGGAGCTGTTTTTT.

CDR3 protein: CASSLRLSGGDTQYF. The CDR3 bases are TGTGCCAGCAGCCTACGTCTCTCCGGGGGTGATACGCAGTATTTT. The chain joins TRBV7-6 to TRBJ2-3, with D perhaps matching TRBD2 (6 bases). The V gene's germline CDR1 is SGHVS and CDR2 FNYEAQ. Trimming cost V 5 bases and J 6 bases, with 18 bases left between them. The CDR3 is made up of 15 amino acids.

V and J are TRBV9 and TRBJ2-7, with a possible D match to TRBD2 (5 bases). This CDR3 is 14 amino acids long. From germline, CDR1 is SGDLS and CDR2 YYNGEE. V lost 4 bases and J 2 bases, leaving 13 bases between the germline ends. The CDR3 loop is CASSLTGLPYEQYF. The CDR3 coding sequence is TGTGCCAGCAGCCTAACTGGACTTCCCTACGAGCAGTACTTC.

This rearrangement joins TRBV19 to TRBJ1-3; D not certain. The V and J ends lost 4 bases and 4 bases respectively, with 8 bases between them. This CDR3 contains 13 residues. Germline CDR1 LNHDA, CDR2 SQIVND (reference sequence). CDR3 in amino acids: CASSRGAGNTIYF. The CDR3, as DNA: TGTGCCAGTAGTAGAGGTGCCGGAAACACCATATATTTT.

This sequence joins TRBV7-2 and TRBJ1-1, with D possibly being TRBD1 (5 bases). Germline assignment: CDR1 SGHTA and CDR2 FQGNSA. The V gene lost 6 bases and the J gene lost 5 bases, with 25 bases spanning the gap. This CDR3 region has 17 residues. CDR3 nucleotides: TGTGCCAGCAGGCTGACCGGGACCCTGAAGGGGAGGACTGAAGCTTTCTTT. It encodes CASRLTGTLKGRTEAFF.

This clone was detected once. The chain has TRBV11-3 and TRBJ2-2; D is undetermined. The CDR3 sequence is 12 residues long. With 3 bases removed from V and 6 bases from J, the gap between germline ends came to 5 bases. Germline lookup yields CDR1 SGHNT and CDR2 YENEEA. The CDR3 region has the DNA TGTGCCAGCAGCTTCGGCCCCGGGGAGCTGTTTTTT. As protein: CASSFGPGELFF.

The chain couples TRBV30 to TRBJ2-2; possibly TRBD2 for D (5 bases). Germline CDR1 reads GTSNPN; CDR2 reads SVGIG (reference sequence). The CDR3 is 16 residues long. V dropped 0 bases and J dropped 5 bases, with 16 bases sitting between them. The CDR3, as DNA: TGTGCCTGGAGTGTACGTAACGCGGGTTTGACCGGGGAGCTGTTTTTT. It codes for CAWSVRNAGLTGELFF. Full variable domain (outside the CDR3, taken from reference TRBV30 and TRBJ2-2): SQTIHQWPATLVQPVGSPLSLECTVEGTSNPNLYWYRQAAGRGLQLLFYSVGIGQISSEVPQNLSASRPQDRQFILSSKKLLLSDSGFYLCAWSVRNAGLTGELFFGEGSRLTVL.